These 19 T cell receptor beta chains came from one sample sequenced in a study of early T cells in non-severe SARS-CoV-2 infection. TCRdb re-analysed the 5' RACE reads in MiXCR, keeping a single row per CDR3 protein. Here the sample spans under 75,000 distinct CDR3 sequences, under 15% being singletons. Sequenced material: whole blood. All receptors derive from an adult who was a healthcare worker with PCR-confirmed SARS-CoV-2 infection or an uninfected control (not recorded which).

The chain uses TRBV6-5 and TRBJ2-4, with TRBD1 as a possible D gene (6 bases). V lost 7 bases to trimming and J lost 1 base, with 17 bases between them. Germline V gene lookup returns CDR1 MNHEY and CDR2 SVGAGI. This CDR3 has 16 residues. The DNA for the CDR3 is TGTGCCAGCATTTTGCAACAGGGTAGCGCCAAAAACATTCAGTACTTC. It specifies CASILQQGSAKNIQYF.

This clonotype was picked up a small number of times. The CDR3 is CASSSRGITEAFF. The CDR3 DNA reads TGTGCCAGCAGTTCCAGGGGCATCACTGAAGCTTTCTTT. The chain combines TRBV6-6 with TRBJ1-1, with D perhaps matching TRBD1 (6 bases). Germline CDR1 and CDR2: MNHNY and SVGAGI (reference sequence). The CDR3 extends over 13 amino acids. The ends were cut back, 4 bases at V and 4 bases at J, with 10 bases in the middle.

This clonotype was counted at least ten times. This chain joins TRBV6-1 and TRBJ2-7; 7 nucleotides align to TRBD1. CDR1 MNHNS and CDR2 SASEGT come from the germline V gene. The CDR3 contains 16 residues. V lost 6 bases, J lost 3 bases, and 14 bases stayed unmatched. The CDR3 DNA reads TGTGCCAGCAGGACCTCCCCGGGACAGCTTAGCTACGAGCAGTACTTC. It is translated as CASRTSPGQLSYEQYF.

In this sample, this clonotype turned up many times. The chain carries TRBV5-4 and TRBJ2-4; 9 bases agree with TRBD1. Germline loops: CDR1 SGHNT, CDR2 YYREEE (reference sequence). This CDR3 contains 18 residues. The ends lost 4 bases at V and 2 bases at J; junction bases unmatched: 13. CDR3 in amino acids: CASSRKNTGGATKNIQYF. The CDR3 region has the DNA TGTGCCAGCAGCCGTAAAAACACAGGGGGCGCGACCAAAAACATTCAGTACTTC.

Here the CDR3 reads CATSDQPRDRGLYNEQFF. The DNA of the CDR3 is TGTGCCACCAGTGACCAACCACGGGACAGGGGATTATACAATGAGCAGTTCTTC. The chain combines TRBV24-1 with TRBJ2-1; 10 positions match TRBD1. V shed 4 bases and J 4 bases; nucleotides not matched to a gene: 12. The CDR3 length is 18 residues. In germline, CDR1 is KGHDR, CDR2 SFDVKD.

The chain couples TRBV29-1 to TRBJ1-1; D is uncertain. In germline, CDR1 is SQVTM, CDR2 ANQGSEA. The CDR3 has 14 amino acids. With 3 bases removed from V and 4 bases from J, the gap between germline ends came to 15 bases. CDR3 coding DNA: TGCAGCGTTGACAAGTCGGGGATGCTCACTGAAGCTTTCTTT. Its translation: CSVDKSGMLTEAFF.

This clonotype was seen at least ten times. J is TRBJ1-2 and V is TRBV5-5; 8 bases align to TRBD1. The CDR3 totals 15 residues. V lost 3 bases and J lost 6; bases outside the gene matches: 10. CDR1 SGHKS and CDR2 YYEKEE come from the germline V gene (reference sequence). The CDR3 spells CASSYSWTGMNGYTF. In nucleotides, the CDR3 is TGTGCCAGCAGCTACTCCTGGACAGGGATGAATGGCTACACCTTC.

The sample holds many counts of this clonotype. The gene calls are TRBV7-9 and TRBJ1-2; D is possibly TRBD1 (5 bases). CDR3 length: 13 residues. In germline, CDR1 is SEHNR, CDR2 FQNEAQ (reference sequence). V dropped 7 bases and J dropped 7 bases, with 16 bases sitting between them. CDR3 in amino acids: CASTNRGVGGYTF. The CDR3 nucleotides are TGTGCCAGCACTAACCGGGGGGTCGGTGGCTACACCTTC.

The rearrangement joins TRBV29-1 to TRBJ2-7; D is perhaps TRBD2 (7 bases). Germline loops: CDR1 SQVTM, CDR2 ANQGSEA. The CDR3 length is 13 residues. V was shortened by 3 bases and J by 7 bases, with 16 bases between the two germline ends. In DNA form, the CDR3 reads TGCAGCGTTGATGGCGGGGGACAAGGGGAGCAGTACTTC. Translated: CSVDGGGQGEQYF.

About this clonotype itself: A read error may be the cause here, since a much bigger clone is one base away. The CDR3 is CASSQRDGGRPAFF. DNA of the CDR3: TGTGCCAGCAGCCAAAGGGACGGGGGGCGCCCAGCTTTCTTT. The chain joins TRBV14 to TRBJ1-1, with D perhaps TRBD1 (6 bases). Germline CDR1 reads SGHDN; CDR2 reads FVKESK. The CDR3 length is 14 residues. Trimming removed 2 bases from V and 10 bases from J, with 17 bases in between. The whole variable domain, remainder taken from reference TRBV14 and TRBJ1-1, is EAGVTQFPSHSVIEKGQTVTLRCDPISGHDNLYWYRRVMGKEIKFLLHFVKESKQDESGMPNNRFLAERTGGTYSTLKVQPAELEDSGVYFCASSQRDGGRPAFFGQGTRLTVV.

In its sample, this clonotype was seen many times. The J gene is TRBJ2-7, the V gene TRBV7-3; D ambiguous. The V and J ends lost 6 bases and 4 bases respectively, with 13 bases between them. Per germline, CDR1 SGHTA and CDR2 FQGTGA. The CDR3 consists of 13 residues. In nucleotides, the CDR3 is TGTGCCAGCAGTCCCGACGGGTTTTACGAGCAGTACTTC. Its translation is CASSPDGFYEQYF. Based on the CDR3 plus reference TRBV7-3 and TRBJ2-7, the full variable domain is GAGVSQTPSNKVTEKGKYVELRCDPISGHTALYWYRQSLGQGPEFLIYFQGTGAADDSGLPNDRFFAVRPEGSVSTLKIQRTERGDSAVYLCASSPDGFYEQYFGPGTRLTVT.

This clonotype has just a few counts. The chain couples TRBV7-9 to TRBJ2-3; D not certain. V lost 2 bases, J lost 6 bases, and 6 bases lay in between. Germline V gene sequence: CDR1 SEHNR, CDR2 FQNEAQ (reference sequence). The length of the CDR3 is 12 residues. CDR3 sequence: CASSLISDTQYF. In nucleotides, the CDR3 is TGTGCCAGCAGCTTAATATCCGATACGCAGTATTTT.

The chain has TRBV4-2 and TRBJ1-1; 7 bases align to TRBD1. V trimming: 4 bases; J trimming: 1 base; junction bases outside the gene matches: 6. CDR1 is LGHNA and CDR2 is YNFKEQ in the germline V gene. The CDR3 spans 15 residues. CDR3 amino acids: CASSRRQGGNTEAFF. In DNA form, the CDR3 reads TGTGCCAGCAGCCGAAGACAGGGAGGGAACACTGAAGCTTTCTTT.

With respect to this clonotype: A read error may be the cause here, since a much bigger clone is one base away. The CDR3 DNA sequence: TGTGCCAGCAGGGTCGGGTACAATGAGCAGATCTTC. Translation gives CASRVGYNEQIF. The chain links TRBV28 to TRBJ2-1; no clear D. CDR3 length equals 12 residues. Germline CDR1 is MDHEN and CDR2 is SYDVKM. The full variable domain, completed using reference TRBV28 and TRBJ2-1, is DVKVTQSSRYLVKRTGEKVFLECVQDMDHENMFWYRQDPGLGLRLIYFSYDVKMKEKGDIPEGYSVSREKKERFSLILESASTNQTSMYLCASRVGYNEQIFGPGTRLTVL.

J is TRBJ2-1 and V is TRBV9; no clear D. The CDR3 spans 15 residues. Trimming removed 0 bases from V and 3 bases from J, with 10 bases in between. Germline values: CDR1 SGDLS, CDR2 YYNGEE. CDR3 in amino acids: CASSVAGVYYNEQFF. CDR3 nucleotide sequence: TGTGCCAGCAGCGTAGCTGGGGTCTACTACAATGAGCAGTTCTTC.

This clonotype was found a few times. The V gene is TRBV20-1, the J gene TRBJ1-5, with a weak D call TRBD1 (5 bases). The CDR3 extends over 15 amino acids. Trimming took off 3 bases at V and 6 bases at J, with 18 bases between the two ends. Germline CDR1 DFQATT, CDR2 SNEGSKA (reference sequence). The CDR3 is CSASPPGASGQPQHF. The CDR3 DNA sequence: TGCAGTGCTAGTCCTCCCGGGGCTTCGGGTCAGCCCCAGCATTTT.

The chain carries TRBV12-3 or TRBV12-4 and TRBJ2-7; D not resolved. CDR3 size: 12 residues. Trimming stripped 5 bases from V and 9 bases from J, with 14 bases between. The CDR3 DNA reads as TGTGCCAGCAGTCTCCGTGGTGAGAGGCAGTACTTC. This sequence encodes CASSLRGERQYF.

The sample holds many counts of this clonotype. The V gene is TRBV25-1, the J gene TRBJ2-7; D possibly corresponds to TRBD2 (7 bases). The V and J ends lost 8 bases and 7 bases respectively, with 18 bases between them. From germline, CDR1 is MGHDK and CDR2 SYGVNS. This CDR3 has 13 amino acids. The CDR3 DNA reads as TGTGCCAGCGGGGGGGACACGCGAAGGGAGCAGTACTTC. Protein product: CASGGDTRREQYF.

This clonotype was observed a few times. This chain joins TRBV6-4 and TRBJ1-1; D call uncertain. This CDR3 is built from 14 residues. Trimming cost V 2 bases and J 4 bases, with 11 bases left between them. The V gene's germline CDR1 is MRHNA and CDR2 SNTAGT. CDR3 sequence: CASSDPRLVTEAFF. In DNA, the CDR3 is TGTGCCAGCAGTGACCCTCGACTGGTCACTGAAGCTTTCTTT.